This entry concerns a single T cell receptor (beta chain). Its antigen is unknown. The germline V gene has CDR1 MGHRA and CDR2 YSYEKL. The CDR3 loop spans 16 amino acids. V shed 4 bases and J 1 base; nucleotides not matched to a gene: 9. Vbeta (60) and Jbeta (13) primers were used in the PCR. TCRdb keeps only in-frame clones here, not all; method: immunoSEQ multiplex PCR. The repertoire holds around 130,000 clones, with approximately 78% as singletons. This sample is part of a study of cytomegalovirus exposure and HLA in healthy donors. Study-level findings and limits: Later, an analysis showed that TCR beta chains associated with HLA were more clonally expanded than others that were equally common.

Sequences were obtained from PBMCs. This receptor was obtained from a woman aged 35 to 49 in good health and CMV-seropositive. V is TRBV4-1 and J is TRBJ1-2; 7 positions match TRBD1. DNA of the CDR3: TGCGCCAGCAGCCGACGACAGGGCCCTGATAACTATGGCTACACCTTC. Encoded protein: CASSRRQGPDNYGYTF.